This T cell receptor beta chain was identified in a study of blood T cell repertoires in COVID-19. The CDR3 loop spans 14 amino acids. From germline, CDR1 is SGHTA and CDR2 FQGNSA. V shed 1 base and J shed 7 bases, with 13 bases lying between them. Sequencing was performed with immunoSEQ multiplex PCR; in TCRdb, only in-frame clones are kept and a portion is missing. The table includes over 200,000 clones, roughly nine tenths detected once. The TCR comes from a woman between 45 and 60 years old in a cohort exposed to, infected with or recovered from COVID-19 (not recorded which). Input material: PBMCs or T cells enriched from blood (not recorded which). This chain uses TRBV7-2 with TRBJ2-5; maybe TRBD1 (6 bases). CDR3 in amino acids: CASSLVRGKGTQYF. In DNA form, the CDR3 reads TGTGCCAGCAGCTTAGTTAGGGGGAAGGGGACCCAGTACTTC. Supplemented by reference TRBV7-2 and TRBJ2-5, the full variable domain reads GAGVSQSPSNKVTEKGKDVELRCDPISGHTALYWYRQSLGQGLEFLIYFQGNSAPDKSGLPSDRFSAERTGGSVSTLTIQRTQQEDSAVYLCASSLVRGKGTQYFGPGTRLLVL.